This is a list of T cell receptor beta chains from one sample in a study of shared clonotypes between healthy human individuals. Generated by immunoSEQ multiplex PCR, the TCRdb table keeps only in-frame clones and is missing some. The sample lists about 2.1 million clones, 90% to 95% seen once, with 1.7% in the top ten. The sample comprised naive CD8+ T cells from PBMCs. Receptors were obtained from a man between 18 and 29 years old in good health. Some clones in this sample may be carry-over from other donors' samples. Both conserved end residues are part of each CDR3. D genes are given only for firm matches. Not all rows give a size; the values are once, few, many and, for expanded clones, a class.

once,TRBJ2-7,.,TRBV15,CATSEGHSYEQYF,TGTGCCACCAGCGAAGGGCACTCCTACGAGCAGTACTTC
.,TRBJ1-5,.,TRBV27,CASSPLLDSNQPQHF,TGTGCCAGCTCGCCCCTCCTGGACAGCAATCAGCCCCAGCATTTT
.,TRBJ2-1,TRBD2,TRBV19,CASSINGLAGLYNEQFF,TGTGCCAGTAGTATTAACGGACTAGCGGGTTTATACAATGAGCAGTTCTTC
.,TRBJ2-7,.,TRBV14,CASSQPIQSSYEQYF,TGTGCCAGCAGCCAACCAATACAAAGCTCCTACGAGCAGTACTTC
.,TRBJ2-1,TRBD1,TRBV18,CASSEDRGLDNEQFF,TGTGCCAGCTCAGAAGACAGGGGGCTCGACAATGAGCAGTTCTTC
.,TRBJ2-7,.,TRBV28,CASSFAMGAYEQYF,TGTGCCAGCAGTTTTGCGATGGGAGCCTACGAGCAGTACTTC
.,TRBJ1-1,.,TRBV29-1,CSAHPGGVYTEAFF,TGCAGCGCTCACCCCGGGGGCGTTTACACTGAAGCTTTCTTT
.,TRBJ2-1,TRBD2,TRBV27,CASSPLVQRESYGQFF,TGTGCCAGCAGTCCCCTGGTCCAGCGGGAGAGTTATGGGCAGTTCTTC
.,TRBJ1-1,TRBD1,TRBV27,CASSWGQGATEAFF,TGTGCCAGCAGTTGGGGACAGGGTGCCACTGAAGCTTTCTTT
.,TRBJ2-1,.,TRBV28,CASSYGNEQFF,TGTGCCAGCAGTTATGGGAATGAGCAGTTCTTC
once,TRBJ2-1,TRBD2,TRBV29-1,CSVADWGREGPRDEQFF,TGCAGCGTGGCCGATTGGGGGCGGGAGGGCCCTCGGGATGAGCAGTTCTTC
once,TRBJ2-1,.,TRBV13,CASGEKPYNEQFF,TGTGCCAGCGGGGAGAAGCCCTACAATGAGCAGTTCTTC
.,TRBJ2-7,TRBD2,TRBV28,CASSPRGSGSLYEQYF,TGTGCCAGCAGTCCCCGTGGTAGCGGGAGTCTCTACGAGCAGTACTTC
.,TRBJ1-1,.,TRBV5-4,CASSLDQGFTEAFF,TGTGCCAGCAGCTTGGATCAGGGATTTACTGAAGCTTTCTTT
.,TRBJ2-5,.,TRBV29-1,CSVFGVQGQETQYF,TGCAGCGTTTTTGGGGTCCAGGGACAAGAGACCCAGTACTTC
.,TRBJ1-1,.,TRBV7-9,CASSLGPRGVEPFF,TGTGCCAGCAGCTTAGGGCCCAGGGGAGTCGAGCCTTTCTTT
.,TRBJ2-7,.,TRBV7-2,CASSSRDNLHEQYF,TGTGCCAGCAGCTCCCGGGACAATCTCCACGAGCAGTACTTC
.,TRBJ1-1,.,TRBV2,CASRERQLMNTEAFF,TGTGCCAGCAGGGAAAGACAGTTAATGAACACTGAAGCTTTCTTT
.,TRBJ2-7,.,TRBV4-2,CASSQEVDWSYEQYF,TGTGCCAGCAGCCAAGAAGTAGACTGGTCCTACGAGCAGTACTTC
.,TRBJ2-3,.,TRBV6-5,CASRVERIPDTQYF,TGTGCCAGCAGGGTTGAGAGGATCCCAGATACGCAGTATTTT
.,TRBJ2-1,.,TRBV6-1,CASITGLGAYNEQFF,TGTGCCAGCATCACGGGCCTTGGCGCCTACAATGAGCAGTTCTTC
.,TRBJ2-6,TRBD1,TRBV30,CAWSVRDRFSGANVLTF,TGTGCCTGGAGTGTGAGGGACAGGTTCTCTGGGGCCAACGTCCTGACTTTC
.,TRBJ2-1,TRBD2,TRBV6-4,CASSDSGRHSYNEQFF,TGTGCCAGCAGTGATAGCGGGAGACACTCCTACAATGAGCAGTTCTTC
.,TRBJ2-1,.,TRBV27,CASSLVTVRGDYNEQFF,TGTGCCAGCAGTTTAGTGACGGTCCGAGGGGATTACAATGAGCAGTTCTTC
.,TRBJ1-1,.,TRBV7-9,CASSLASGPNTEAFF,TGTGCCAGCAGCTTAGCGTCTGGCCCTAACACTGAAGCTTTCTTT
few,TRBJ1-1,TRBD1,TRBV4-1,CASSGQGTEAFF,TGCGCCAGCAGCGGACAGGGCACTGAAGCTTTCTTT
.,TRBJ2-1,.,TRBV6-1,CASSGPYISSYNEQFF,TGTGCCAGCAGTGGACCTTATATTAGCTCCTACAATGAGCAGTTCTTC
.,TRBJ1-1,.,TRBV10-2,CASLGGQGAFF,TGCGCCAGCCTCGGGGGCCAGGGAGCTTTCTTT
.,TRBJ2-7,.,TRBV7-9,CASSLDFTSYEQYF,TGTGCCAGCAGCTTAGATTTTACGTCCTACGAGCAGTACTTC
.,TRBJ2-3,TRBD1,TRBV27,CASSPGQGLTDTQYF,TGTGCCAGCAGTCCGGGACAGGGCCTCACAGATACGCAGTATTTT
.,TRBJ1-4,.,TRBV19,CASSMFQGDEKLFF,TGTGCCAGTAGTATGTTTCAAGGGGATGAAAAACTGTTTTTT
few,TRBJ2-1,TRBD2,TRBV30,CAWSAGLAGNEQFF,TGTGCCTGGAGTGCCGGACTAGCGGGTAATGAGCAGTTCTTC
.,TRBJ2-4,TRBD2,TRBV4-1,CASSQDPGGKNIQYF,TGCGCCAGCAGCCAAGATCCGGGAGGCAAAAACATTCAGTACTTC
.,TRBJ2-5,.,TRBV5-6,CASSLASPRETQYF,TGTGCCAGCAGCTTGGCTAGCCCGAGAGAGACCCAGTACTTC
.,TRBJ2-7,.,TRBV27,CASSLARGYDEQYF,TGTGCCAGCAGTTTAGCCAGGGGTTACGACGAGCAGTACTTC
.,TRBJ1-5,.,TRBV7-8,CASSPPGVGGGQPQHF,TGTGCCAGCAGCCCTCCGGGTGTAGGAGGGGGGCAGCCCCAGCATTTT
.,TRBJ1-1,.,TRBV28,CASTTTWDGGNTEAFF,TGTGCCAGCACCACAACCTGGGACGGGGGGAACACTGAAGCTTTCTTT
.,TRBJ1-2,.,TRBV6-5,CASSQSEGNYGYTF,TGTGCCAGCAGCCAGAGTGAGGGGAACTATGGCTACACCTTC
once,TRBJ1-2,.,TRBV10-1,CASSESLHGVDGYTF,TGCGCCAGCAGTGAGTCCCTACATGGAGTTGATGGCTACACCTTC
.,TRBJ1-5,.,TRBV7-2,CASSRFNQPQHF,TGTGCCAGCAGCCGGTTCAATCAGCCCCAGCATTTT
.,TRBJ2-1,.,TRBV2,CASRLGLMKQFF,TGTGCCAGCAGGCTGGGACTTATGAAGCAGTTCTTC
.,TRBJ1-1,TRBD1,TRBV5-1,CASSGHWTGGTNTEAFF,TGCGCCAGCAGCGGGCATTGGACAGGGGGGACGAACACTGAAGCTTTCTTT
.,TRBJ2-3,TRBD2,TRBV28,CASSSTSGSHRLGDTQYF,TGTGCCAGCAGTTCAACCAGCGGGAGCCACCGTTTGGGAGATACGCAGTATTTT
.,TRBJ2-3,.,TRBV14,CASSQEGTSTDTQYF,TGTGCCAGCAGCCAAGAAGGCACGAGCACAGATACGCAGTATTTT
.,TRBJ2-7,.,TRBV5-4,CASSLVGYEQYF,TGTGCCAGCAGCTTGGTGGGTTACGAGCAGTACTTC
.,TRBJ1-2,TRBD1,TRBV11-2,CASSVGQGSPRGYTF,TGTGCCAGCAGCGTGGGACAGGGATCCCCCCGAGGCTACACCTTC
.,TRBJ1-1,.,TRBV11-2,CANRRLMNTEAFF,TGTGCCAACCGGAGGCTTATGAACACTGAAGCTTTCTTT
.,TRBJ1-3,.,TRBV28,CASSFSRATGNTIYF,TGTGCCAGCAGTTTTAGCAGGGCGACAGGAAACACCATATATTTT